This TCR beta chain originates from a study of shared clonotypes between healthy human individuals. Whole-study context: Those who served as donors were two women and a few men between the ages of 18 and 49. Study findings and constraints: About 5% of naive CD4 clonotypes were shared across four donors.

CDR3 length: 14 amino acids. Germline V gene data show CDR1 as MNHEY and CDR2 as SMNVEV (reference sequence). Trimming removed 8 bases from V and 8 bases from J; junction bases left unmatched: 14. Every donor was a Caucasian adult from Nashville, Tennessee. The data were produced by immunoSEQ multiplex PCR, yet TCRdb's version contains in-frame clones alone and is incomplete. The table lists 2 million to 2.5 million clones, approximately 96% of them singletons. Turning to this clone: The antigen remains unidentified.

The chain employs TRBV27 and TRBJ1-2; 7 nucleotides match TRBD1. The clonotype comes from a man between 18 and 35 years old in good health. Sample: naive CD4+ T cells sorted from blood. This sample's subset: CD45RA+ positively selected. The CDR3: CASGILGQSRGYTF. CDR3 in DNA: TGTGCCAGCGGGATATTGGGACAGAGCCGCGGCTACACCTTC.